This is a list of T cell receptor beta chains from one sample in a study of identical twins. TCRdb fed the 5' RACE reads into MiXCR, producing one record per CDR3 protein. The table shows 500,000 or so distinct CDR3 sequences, with roughly 21% occurring only once. These same data were also listed under a study on T cells expressing NK-cell markers.

The sample taken for sequencing was CD4+ T cells sorted from blood. Source of these receptors: a woman younger than 30 in good health. Each CDR3 is given with its conserved first and last residue. The D gene is left open where the match is weak. Clone size, where shown, is once, few, many, or a class for clones that have expanded.

>TRBJ1-5|-|-|TRBV19
TGTGCCAGTAGTATCACAAACAATCAGCCCCAGCATTTT
CASSITNNQPQHF
>TRBJ1-1|-|TRBD1|TRBV15
TGTGCCACCAGCAGATTAGGACAGGGGGCTCACACTGAAGCTTTCTTT
CATSRLGQGAHTEAFF
>TRBJ2-7|-|-|TRBV9
TGTGCCAGCAGCGTTTTGCCCGGGAGAGACGAGGAGTACTTC
CASSVLPGRDEEYF
>TRBJ1-2|-|-|TRBV10-1
TGCGCCAGGCGAAGGTATCGAGGCTACACCTTC
CARRRYRGYTF
>TRBJ2-1|-|-|TRBV7-3
TGTGCCAGCAGCTTATCTGGGGCGGGCTCCTACAATGAGCAGTTCTTC
CASSLSGAGSYNEQFF
>TRBJ1-1|many|TRBD1|TRBV12-3/TRBV12-4
TGTGCCAGCAGAATCAGAACTCAGGGGGCTGATACATTT
CASRIRTQGADTF
>TRBJ2-5|-|TRBD2|TRBV2
TGTGCCAGCAGCCCGGGACTAGGGAAGACCCAGTACTTC
CASSPGLGKTQYF
>TRBJ2-5|-|-|TRBV20-1
TGCAGTGCCCCCCGGACCCCGAGAGAGACCCAGTACTTC
CSAPRTPRETQYF
>TRBJ2-1|-|TRBD2|TRBV19
TGTGCCAGTAGTAGACTTCTAGCGGGGAGTCACAATGAGCAGTTCTTC
CASSRLLAGSHNEQFF
>TRBJ2-1|many|TRBD2|TRBV29-1
TGCAGCTCTGGGACTAGCGGGTGGAATGAGCAGTTCTTC
CSSGTSGWNEQFF
>TRBJ2-5|many|-|TRBV10-3
TGTGCCATCAGTGGTCACGGTAGGGGAGAGACCCAGTACTTC
CAISGHGRGETQYF
>TRBJ2-2|once|TRBD2|TRBV10-3
TGTGCCATCAATCTAGCGGGAGGGCGGGACACCGGGGAGCTGTTTTTT
CAINLAGGRDTGELFF
>TRBJ1-4|-|-|TRBV12-3/TRBV12-4
TGTGCCAGCAGTTTCTCCTCGGGGTTGGAACTGTTTTTT
CASSFSSGLELFF
>TRBJ2-7|-|-|TRBV7-2
TGTGCCAGCAGCTTTACAGCAAGCTCCTACGAGCAGTACTTC
CASSFTASSYEQYF
>TRBJ2-3|-|TRBD2|TRBV19
TGTGCCAGTAGTACCACCTCAGCGGGACCCCCGGCAGATACGCAGTATTTT
CASSTTSAGPPADTQYF
>TRBJ2-2|many|-|TRBV5-1
TGCGCCAGCAGCTTGAGGGGCGCCGGGGAGCTGTTTTTT
CASSLRGAGELFF
>TRBJ2-5|few|-|TRBV6-5
TGTGCCAGCAGTTACGGAGTGGGGCCCCGGGAGGAGACCCAGTACTTC
CASSYGVGPREETQYF
>TRBJ2-1|few|TRBD2|TRBV18
TGTGCCAGCTCACCAAAACTAGCGGGACTGAGTGAGCAGTTCTTC
CASSPKLAGLSEQFF
>TRBJ2-1|-|-|TRBV20-1
TGCAGTGCTAGTACAGCGGTTCCAAAGCAGTTCTTC
CSASTAVPKQFF
>TRBJ1-1|-|-|TRBV9
TGTGCCAGCAGCGTAGAAGAGGCTTTCTTT
CASSVEEAFF
>TRBJ2-3|-|TRBD2|TRBV7-9
TGTGCCAGCAGCGCGGGACTAGCGGGGGCTAGCACAGATACGCAGTATTTT
CASSAGLAGASTDTQYF
>TRBJ2-5|few|-|TRBV7-6
TGTGCCAGCAGCTTTTACCCGGGGGAGACCCAGTACTTC
CASSFYPGETQYF
>TRBJ2-7|-|TRBD1|TRBV6-5
TGTGCCAGCAGTTACCGGACAGGTTCCGAGCAGTACTTC
CASSYRTGSEQYF